The clone carrying this T cell receptor (beta chain) was seen a few times. Construction of the TCRbeta library involved unique molecular identifiers. TCRdb re-called the PCR reads with MiXCR, one entry per CDR3 protein. Here the sample spans hundreds of thousands of distinct CDR3 sequences, roughly 24% being singletons. The data were taken from a study of T-cell reconstitution after alpha-beta-depleted transplantation in children. The source is a boy less than two years old who had a stem cell transplant for acute myeloid leukemia, so the T cells may come from the graft donor. This material consisted of PBMCs, mostly from graft donor cells, taken 360 days after TCRalphabeta/CD19-depleted stem cell transplant.

The chain's CDR3 is CASSIPRQGTGPKETQYF. The CDR3 DNA reads as TGTGCCAGCAGCATACCTCGACAGGGTACGGGGCCAAAAGAGACCCAGTACTTC. The chain couples TRBV11-2 to TRBJ2-5, with TRBD1 matching over 7 bases. Germline CDR1 and CDR2: SGHAT and FQNNGV. The J segment lost 3 bases and the V segment lost 5 bases, leaving 18 bases of the junction unmatched. The CDR3 has 18 amino acids.